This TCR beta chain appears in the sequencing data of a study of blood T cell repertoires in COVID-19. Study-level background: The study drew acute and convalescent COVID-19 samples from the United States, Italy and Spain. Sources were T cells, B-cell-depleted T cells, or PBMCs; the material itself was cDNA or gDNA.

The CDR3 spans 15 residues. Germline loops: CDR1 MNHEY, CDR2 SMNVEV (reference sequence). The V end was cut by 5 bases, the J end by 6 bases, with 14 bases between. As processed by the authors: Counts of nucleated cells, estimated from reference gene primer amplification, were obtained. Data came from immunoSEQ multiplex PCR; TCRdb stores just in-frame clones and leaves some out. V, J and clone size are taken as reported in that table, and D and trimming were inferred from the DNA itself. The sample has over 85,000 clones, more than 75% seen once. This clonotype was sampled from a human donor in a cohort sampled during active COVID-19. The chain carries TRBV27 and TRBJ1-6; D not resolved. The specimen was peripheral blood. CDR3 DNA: TGTGCCAGCAGTCCATCCCCTGAGGCTAATTCACCCCTCCACTTT. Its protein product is CASSPSPEANSPLHF.